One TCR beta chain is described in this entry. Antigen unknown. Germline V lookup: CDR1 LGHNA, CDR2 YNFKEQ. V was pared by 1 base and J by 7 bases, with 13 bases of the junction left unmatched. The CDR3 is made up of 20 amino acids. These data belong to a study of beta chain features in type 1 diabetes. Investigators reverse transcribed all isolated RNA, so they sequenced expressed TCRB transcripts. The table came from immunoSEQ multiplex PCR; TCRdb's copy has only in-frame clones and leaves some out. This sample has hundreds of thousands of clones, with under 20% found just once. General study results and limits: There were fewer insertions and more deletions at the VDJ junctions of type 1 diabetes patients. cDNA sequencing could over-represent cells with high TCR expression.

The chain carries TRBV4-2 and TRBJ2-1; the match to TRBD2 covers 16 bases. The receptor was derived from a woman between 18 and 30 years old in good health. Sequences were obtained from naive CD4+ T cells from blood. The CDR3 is CASSQGGGLAGGPGTNEQFF. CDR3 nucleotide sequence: TGTGCCAGCAGCCAAGGAGGGGGACTAGCGGGAGGGCCGGGTACGAATGAGCAGTTCTTC.